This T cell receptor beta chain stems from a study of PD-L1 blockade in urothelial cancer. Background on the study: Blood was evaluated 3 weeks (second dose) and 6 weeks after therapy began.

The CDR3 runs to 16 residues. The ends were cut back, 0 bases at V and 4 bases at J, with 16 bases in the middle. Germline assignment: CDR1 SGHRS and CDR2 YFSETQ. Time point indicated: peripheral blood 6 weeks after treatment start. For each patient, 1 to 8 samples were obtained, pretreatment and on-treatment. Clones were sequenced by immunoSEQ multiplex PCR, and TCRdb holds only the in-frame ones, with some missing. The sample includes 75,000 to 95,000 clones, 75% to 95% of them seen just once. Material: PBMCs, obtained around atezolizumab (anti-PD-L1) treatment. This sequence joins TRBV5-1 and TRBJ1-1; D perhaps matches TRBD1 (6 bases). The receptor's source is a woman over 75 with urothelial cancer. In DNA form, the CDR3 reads TGCGCCAGCAGCTTGGAGGTCGGGGGGCTGAGCACTGAAGCTTTCTTT. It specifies CASSLEVGGLSTEAFF.